Listed below are T cell receptor beta chains from one sample, sequenced in a study of T cell responses to AZD1222 COVID-19 vaccine. Measured with immunoSEQ multiplex PCR; TCRdb has only the in-frame clones, and not every one. Seen here are approximately 150,000 clones, 75% to 90% observed once, and the top ten hold about 2.8%. The material was peripheral blood, obtained on day 0 of AZD1222 vaccination. The receptors here all came from an adult in good health. The CDR3 runs from the conserved cysteine through the conserved F or W. D genes are given only for firm matches. The size field is filled for only some rows; it gives once, few, many or a size class.

j_gene	v_gene	abundance	d_gene	CDR3nt	CDR3aa
TRBJ2-1	TRBV9	NA	TRBD2	TGTGCCAGCAGCGTAGTAGCGGGAGGCCCTAATGAGCAGTTCTTC	CASSVVAGGPNEQFF
TRBJ2-1	TRBV16	NA	TRBD2	TGTGCCAGCAGCCAAGCGGGGGGGTGGAATGAGCAGTTCTTC	CASSQAGGWNEQFF
TRBJ1-2	TRBV5-6	NA	NA	TGTGCCAGCCGAAGTCAGGGAAATGGCTACACCTTC	CASRSQGNGYTF
TRBJ2-5	TRBV30	NA	NA	TGTGCCTGGACTGTCGCGGCCTTCCAAGAGACCCAGTACTTC	CAWTVAAFQETQYF
TRBJ1-1	TRBV5-4	NA	NA	TGTGCCAGCAGCTTGACTACAGGGACCACTGAAGCTTTCTTT	CASSLTTGTTEAFF
TRBJ2-5	TRBV7-6	NA	NA	TGTGCCAGCAGCTTAGTCACGGGAGCCGGGGAGACCCAGTACTTC	CASSLVTGAGETQYF
TRBJ1-3	TRBV19	NA	TRBD1	TGTGCCAGTAGTGACTCTGGGACAGTCTCTGGAAACACCATATATTTT	CASSDSGTVSGNTIYF
TRBJ1-1	TRBV27	few	NA	TGTGCCAGCAGTCCCTCCAGGGGCCCGAACACTGAAGCTTTCTTT	CASSPSRGPNTEAFF
TRBJ1-2	TRBV12-3/TRBV12-4	once	NA	TGTGCCAGCAGTTTAAGTAGGATTTATGGCTACACCTTC	CASSLSRIYGYTF
TRBJ1-5	TRBV2	NA	TRBD1	TGTGCCAGCAGCAATGACAGGGGTAGCAATCAGCCCCAGCATTTT	CASSNDRGSNQPQHF
TRBJ1-3	TRBV2	NA	TRBD1	TGTGCCAGCAGGGGACAGGTCTCTGGAAACACCATATATTTT	CASRGQVSGNTIYF
TRBJ2-5	TRBV7-2	NA	TRBD2	TGTGCCAGCAGCTTAGAGAAGACTAGCGGGCGGAGTTCCCAGTACTTC	CASSLEKTSGRSSQYF
TRBJ1-2	TRBV3-1/TRBV3-2	NA	NA	TGTGCCAGCAGCCCCCCGACACTTAACTATGGCTACACCTTC	CASSPPTLNYGYTF
TRBJ1-1	TRBV19	NA	NA	TGTGCCAGTAGTAGGTACTCGAACACTGAAGCTTTCTTT	CASSRYSNTEAFF
TRBJ2-3	TRBV4-1	NA	NA	TGCGCCAGCAGCCAAGGCCCCGACCAGTATTTT	CASSQGPDQYF
TRBJ2-1	TRBV2	NA	NA	TGTGCCAGCAGTGAAGACGGGAGCTCCTACAATGAGCAGTTCTTC	CASSEDGSSYNEQFF
TRBJ2-7	TRBV4-1	NA	NA	TGCGCCAGCAGCCAAGATAGTGGACTCCCTAGTAACGAGCAGTACTTC	CASSQDSGLPSNEQYF
TRBJ1-4	TRBV11-2	NA	NA	TGTGCCAGCAGCCCGCGGACAGAAATGTTTGAAAAACTGTTTTTT	CASSPRTEMFEKLFF
TRBJ1-4	TRBV30	NA	TRBD1	TGTGCCCGGTCGGGACAGGCTGGCGAAAAACTGTTTTTT	CARSGQAGEKLFF
TRBJ2-7	TRBV9	NA	TRBD2	TGTGCCAGCAGCAAAGGGGAGGGCGACGAGCAGTACTTC	CASSKGEGDEQYF
TRBJ2-5	TRBV5-1	few	NA	TGCGCCAGCAGCGGAGGGGGCAAAGAGACCCAGTACTTC	CASSGGGKETQYF
TRBJ2-5	TRBV20-1	NA	NA	TGCAGTGCTAGTTGGACTGGGGAAGGGTTCTACCGAACCCAGTACTTC	CSASWTGEGFYRTQYF
TRBJ2-7	TRBV5-1	NA	NA	TGCGCCAGCCGGGACATAATGGACTACGAGCAGTACTTC	CASRDIMDYEQYF
TRBJ2-1	TRBV5-6	NA	TRBD2	TGTGCCAGCTTTCAGCGGGAGGGCCGAAATGAGCAGTTCTTC	CASFQREGRNEQFF
TRBJ2-1	TRBV6-6	NA	TRBD2	TGTGCCAGCAGGGGGCTAGCGGCAAGAGCTAATGAGCAGTTCTTC	CASRGLAARANEQFF
TRBJ2-7	TRBV11-2	NA	TRBD2	TGTGCCAGCAGTAAAACCGGGACTAGCGGGAGTCGTAGGTACGAGCAGTACTTC	CASSKTGTSGSRRYEQYF
TRBJ2-7	TRBV10-2	NA	TRBD2	TGCGCCAGCAGTGATCTCGGGCTAGCGGGAGCCCAGAGCTCCTACGAGCAGTACTTC	CASSDLGLAGAQSSYEQYF